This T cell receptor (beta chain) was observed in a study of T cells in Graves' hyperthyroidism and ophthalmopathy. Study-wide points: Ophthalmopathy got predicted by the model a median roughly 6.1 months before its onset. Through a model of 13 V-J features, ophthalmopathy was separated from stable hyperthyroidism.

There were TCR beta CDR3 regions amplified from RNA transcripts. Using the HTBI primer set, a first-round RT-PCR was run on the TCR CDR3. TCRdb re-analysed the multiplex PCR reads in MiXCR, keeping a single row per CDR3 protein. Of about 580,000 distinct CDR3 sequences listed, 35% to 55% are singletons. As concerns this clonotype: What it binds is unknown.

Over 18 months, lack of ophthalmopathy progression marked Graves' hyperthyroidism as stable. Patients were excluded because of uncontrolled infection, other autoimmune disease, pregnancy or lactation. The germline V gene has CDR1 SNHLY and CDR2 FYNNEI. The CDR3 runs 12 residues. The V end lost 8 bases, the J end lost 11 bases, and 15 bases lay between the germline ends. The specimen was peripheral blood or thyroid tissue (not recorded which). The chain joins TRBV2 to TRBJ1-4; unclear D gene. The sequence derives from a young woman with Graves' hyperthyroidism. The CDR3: CASSAESVKLFF. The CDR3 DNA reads TGTGCCAGCTCAGCGGAGTCGGTGAAACTGTTTTTT.